This T cell receptor (beta chain) came from a study of radiotherapy plus CTLA-4 blockade in lung cancer. People whose metastatic non-small-cell lung cancer was chemo-refractory got focal radiation along with CTLA-4 blockade by ipilimumab. Generated by immunoSEQ multiplex PCR, the TCRdb table keeps only in-frame clones and is missing some. The sample shows about 66,000 clones, approximately 80% of them seen only once. The CDR3 spans 18 residues. The trim removed 6 bases at V and 3 bases at J, leaving 15 bases unmatched. CDR1 is MDHEN and CDR2 is SYDVKM in the germline V gene. Sequenced material: peripheral blood, taken from a patient treated with radiotherapy plus ipilimumab. The clonotype originates from a human donor with non-small cell lung cancer who had a partial response to radiotherapy plus ipilimumab. This sequence joins TRBV28 and TRBJ1-4, with 8 bases aligning to TRBD1. The CDR3 sequence is CASSSDRAIKLSNEKLFF. The CDR3 DNA reads TGTGCCAGCAGCTCGGACAGGGCGATTAAGTTGTCTAATGAAAAACTGTTTTTT.